Following are 23 T cell receptor beta chains from one sample sequenced in a study of T-cell memory formation after mild COVID-19. TCRdb recomputed calls from the 5' RACE reads with MiXCR, one row per CDR3 protein. Among about 600,000 distinct CDR3 sequences listed, about 20% were seen once. Sequencing was performed on PBMCs or a T cell subset sorted from them (not recorded which). The receptor source for this set is an adult woman who had mild COVID-19 (a few samples of this study predate the infection). Cell type and time point are not known.

V is TRBV9 and J is TRBJ2-1; 16 positions agree with TRBD2. Germline-derived CDR1 and CDR2 are SGDLS and YYNGEE. The CDR3 has 18 residues. The ends lost 5 bases at V and 3 bases at J; junction bases unmatched: 8. CDR3 region: CASSPGLAGGQLYNEQFF. The CDR3 DNA follows: TGTGCCAGCAGTCCGGGACTAGCGGGAGGGCAGCTCTACAATGAGCAGTTCTTC.

The rearrangement uses TRBV29-1 and TRBJ2-7, with a weak D call TRBD1 (6 bases). The CDR3 is 15 amino acids. V was pared by 4 bases and J by 1 base, with 17 bases between. CDR1 and CDR2 from the germline V gene are SQVTM and ANQGSEA. The CDR3 DNA reads as TGCAGCGTTGCTACGGACAGATTGCTATCCTACGAGCAGTACTTC. This sequence encodes CSVATDRLLSYEQYF.

This clonotype was detected only a few times. This may stem from a read error, because a much larger clone lies one nucleotide away. The chain is built from TRBV12-3 or TRBV12-4 and TRBJ2-7; maybe TRBD1 (6 bases). V lost 6 bases, J lost 2 bases, and 11 bases lay in between. This CDR3 spans 13 amino acids. The CDR3, as DNA: TGTGCCAGCAGGTCCCCAGGGGCCTACGAGCAGTACTTC. This encodes CASRSPGAYEQYF.

There are a few counts of this clonotype. The gene calls are TRBV5-5 and TRBJ2-2; 7 bases agree with TRBD1. This CDR3 comprises 17 residues. Germline V gene sequence: CDR1 SGHKS, CDR2 YYEKEE (reference sequence). The V segment lost 7 bases and the J segment 2 bases; nucleotides outside the gene matches: 14. The CDR3 here is CASSTWDSLINTGELFF. The DNA for the CDR3 is TGTGCCAGCTCTACCTGGGACAGCCTTATTAACACCGGGGAGCTGTTTTTT.

This clonotype showed up just a few times. The chain recombines TRBV18 with TRBJ1-3, with unresolved D. CDR1 is KGHSH, CDR2 LQKENI, per germline. CDR3 length: 12 amino acids. The V gene lost 4 bases and the J gene lost 3 bases, with 4 bases spanning the gap. CDR3: CASSRDGNTIYF. The CDR3 DNA reads as TGTGCCAGCTCACGGGATGGAAACACCATATATTTT.

The chain has TRBV2 and TRBJ2-2, with D perhaps matching TRBD2 (5 bases). Trimming cost V 3 bases and J 7 bases, with 15 bases left between them. There are 15 residues in the CDR3. Germline values: CDR1 SNHLY, CDR2 FYNNEI. The CDR3 region has the DNA TGTGCCAGCAGTGAGGGAATGAGGGTTGTCGGGGAGCTGTTTTTT. Its protein is CASSEGMRVVGELFF.

V and J are TRBV27 and TRBJ1-6; TRBD1 agrees at 9 bases. This CDR3 comprises 13 residues. Per the germline V gene, CDR1 is MNHEY and CDR2 is SMNVEV (reference sequence). Unmatched junction bases numbered 3, after V lost 5 bases and J lost 10 bases. For the CDR3, the DNA is TGTGCCAGCAGTGACAGGGGGGGATCACCCCTCCACTTT. It yields the protein CASSDRGGSPLHF.

Worth noting for this clonotype: One end of the junction does not line up with germline, which may come from a read error. V and J are TRBV15 and TRBJ2-2, with D unresolved. This CDR3 contains 12 residues. Germline lookup yields CDR1 LNHNV and CDR2 YYDKDF (reference sequence). This chain's CDR3 is CATSRDFGVLFF. CDR3 nucleotide sequence: TGTGCCACCAGCAGAGACTTTGGGGTGCTGTTTTTT.

J is TRBJ1-2 and V is TRBV24-1; 7 bases map to TRBD1. Germline V gene sequence: CDR1 KGHDR, CDR2 SFDVKD. Germline trimming cut 3 bases from V and 6 bases from J; bases unmatched to any gene: 6. The CDR3 loop spans 14 amino acids. The CDR3 is CATSDPGQSHGYTF. As DNA, the CDR3 is TGTGCCACCAGTGATCCGGGACAGAGCCATGGCTACACCTTC.

This clonotype was observed a few times. The rearrangement uses TRBV6-2 or TRBV6-3 and TRBJ2-7; 8 nucleotides align to TRBD2. Germline CDR1 MNHEY, CDR2 SVGEGT. The V and J ends lost 5 bases and 2 bases, in that order; junction bases with no gene match: 5. The CDR3 consists of 14 residues. As DNA, the CDR3 is TGTGCCAGCAGTGGCATAGCGGGAACCTACGAGCAGTACTTC. Translation: CASSGIAGTYEQYF.

This clonotype was found many times. The chain links TRBV12-5 to TRBJ1-5; no definite D call. Germline lookup yields CDR1 LGHNT and CDR2 FRNRAP. The ends were cut back, 11 bases at V and 11 bases at J, with 13 bases in the middle. The CDR3 extends over 10 amino acids. CDR3 nucleotides: TGTGCTCCAGCGGGGTGGACCCAGCATTTT. As protein: CAPAGWTQHF. The complete variable domain, with remaining parts taken from reference TRBV12-5 and TRBJ1-5, reads DARVTQTPRHKVTEMGQEVTMRCQPILGHNTVFWYRQTMMQGLELLAYFRNRAPLDDSGMPKDRFSAEMPDATLATLKIQPSEPRDSAVYFCAPAGWTQHFGDGTRLSIL.

Only a few counts were recorded for this clonotype. The chain employs TRBV10-3 and TRBJ1-2; D may be TRBD1 (6 bases). Germline assignment: CDR1 ENHRY and CDR2 SYGVKD. The CDR3 loop spans 11 amino acids. V was clipped by 9 bases and J by 4 bases, with 9 bases between them. This CDR3 is CAIQGGYGYTF. Written as DNA, the CDR3 is TGTGCCATACAAGGGGGCTATGGCTACACCTTC.

Here the CDR3 reads CASSWGQVKNTEAFF. For the CDR3, the DNA is TGTGCCAGCAGTTGGGGACAAGTGAAGAACACTGAAGCTTTCTTT. The chain is built from TRBV12-3 or TRBV12-4 and TRBJ1-1, with D possibly being TRBD1 (6 bases). V was trimmed by 4 bases and J by 1 base, leaving 13 bases between them. The CDR3 runs 15 residues.

Written as DNA, the CDR3 is TGTGCCTGGAGTGTCTCGAGGGCCTGGGACACTGAAGCTTTCTTT. It codes for CAWSVSRAWDTEAFF. The V and J genes are TRBV30 and TRBJ1-1, with D unresolved. The CDR3 covers 15 residues. Germline CDR1 is GTSNPN and CDR2 is SVGIG (reference sequence). Trimming left V 0 bases short and J 3 bases short, with 14 bases between.

This chain links TRBV20-1 with TRBJ2-7; 12 bases agree with TRBD2. Germline values: CDR1 DFQATT, CDR2 SNEGSKA (reference sequence). This CDR3 spans 19 amino acids. V dropped 3 bases and J dropped 1; count of bases not matched to a gene: 16. The CDR3 here is CSASESSKVLAGGSYEQYF. DNA of the CDR3: TGCAGTGCTAGCGAATCGAGCAAGGTTCTAGCGGGAGGGTCCTACGAGCAGTACTTC.

At least ten counts were recorded for this clonotype. The V gene is TRBV10-2, the J gene TRBJ2-7, with D tentatively TRBD2 (6 bases). The germline V gene encodes CDR1 WSHSY and CDR2 SAAADI. Trimming pared 5 bases from V and 4 bases from J, leaving 12 bases between. This CDR3 has 13 residues. The CDR3 region is CASSTGGVYEQYF. For the CDR3, the DNA is TGCGCCAGCAGTACCGGGGGAGTGTACGAGCAGTACTTC.

The chain joins TRBV30 to TRBJ1-5; the D is unclear. CDR1 is GTSNPN, CDR2 SVGIG, per germline (reference sequence). The CDR3 loop spans 13 amino acids. V was shortened by 0 bases and J by 4 bases, with 7 bases between the two germline ends. CDR3 DNA sequence: TGTGCCTGGAGTGTTCTGGGGAATCAGCCCCAGCATTTT. Translation gives CAWSVLGNQPQHF.

The rearrangement joins TRBV29-1 to TRBJ2-7, with D uncertain. The ends were cut back, 6 bases at V and 4 bases at J, with 19 bases in the middle. The CDR3 loop spans 14 amino acids. Germline V gene lookup returns CDR1 SQVTM and CDR2 ANQGSEA. CDR3 sequence (DNA): TGCAGCGTGAGTTCCGTGGTTGGTACATACGAGCAGTACTTC. It is translated as CSVSSVVGTYEQYF.

This clonotype showed up many times. V is TRBV18 and J is TRBJ2-5, with D perhaps TRBD2 (5 bases). CDR1 KGHSH and CDR2 LQKENI come from the germline V gene. The CDR3 sequence is 13 residues long. V lost 8 bases, J lost 5 bases, and 15 bases lay in between. The CDR3 DNA is TGTGCCAGCAGTCCTGGACTCGGGGAGACCCAGTACTTC. Protein product: CASSPGLGETQYF.

This clonotype appeared a few times. This chain links TRBV24-1 with TRBJ2-2; D possibly corresponds to TRBD2 (5 bases). The CDR3 has 14 amino acids. V lost 1 base and J lost 7, with 9 bases in between. Looked up from germline, CDR1 is KGHDR and CDR2 is SFDVKD. The CDR3 bases are TGTGCCACCAGTGATTTTCGAGGGCTCGGGGAGCTGTTTTTT. Translating gives CATSDFRGLGELFF.

A few counts support this clonotype. The V call is TRBV5-4, the J call TRBJ1-1; D gene unclear. The CDR3 consists of 12 residues. The V and J ends lost 7 bases and 1 base respectively, with 8 bases between them. Germline values: CDR1 SGHNT, CDR2 YYREEE (reference sequence). CDR3 sequence reads: CASGSWNTEAFF. CDR3 sequence (DNA): TGTGCCAGCGGTTCGTGGAACACTGAAGCTTTCTTT.

J is TRBJ1-1 and V is TRBV20-1; unclear D gene. Germline V lookup: CDR1 DFQATT, CDR2 SNEGSKA (reference sequence). The CDR3 loop spans 12 amino acids. V lost 7 bases and J 0 bases, leaving 9 bases between the germline ends. The CDR3 bases are TGCAGTGAGAACAGCATGAACACTGAAGCTTTCTTT. This translates into CSENSMNTEAFF.

This rearrangement joins TRBV5-1 to TRBJ2-5; TRBD1 matches at 11 bases. V shed 0 bases, J shed 4 bases, and the junction held 2 bases outside the gene matches. The length of the CDR3 is 15 residues. The germline gives CDR1 SGHRS, CDR2 YFSETQ. The CDR3 coding sequence is TGCGCCAGCAGCTTGGGGGACAGGGGGTCAGAGACCCAGTACTTC. It codes for CASSLGDRGSETQYF. The variable domain in full, with the rest retrieved from reference TRBV5-1 and TRBJ2-5, is KAGVTQTPRYLIKTRGQQVTLSCSPISGHRSVSWYQQTPGQGLQFLFEYFSETQRNKGNFPGRFSGRQFSNSRSEMNVSTLELGDSALYLCASSLGDRGSETQYFGPGTRLLVL.